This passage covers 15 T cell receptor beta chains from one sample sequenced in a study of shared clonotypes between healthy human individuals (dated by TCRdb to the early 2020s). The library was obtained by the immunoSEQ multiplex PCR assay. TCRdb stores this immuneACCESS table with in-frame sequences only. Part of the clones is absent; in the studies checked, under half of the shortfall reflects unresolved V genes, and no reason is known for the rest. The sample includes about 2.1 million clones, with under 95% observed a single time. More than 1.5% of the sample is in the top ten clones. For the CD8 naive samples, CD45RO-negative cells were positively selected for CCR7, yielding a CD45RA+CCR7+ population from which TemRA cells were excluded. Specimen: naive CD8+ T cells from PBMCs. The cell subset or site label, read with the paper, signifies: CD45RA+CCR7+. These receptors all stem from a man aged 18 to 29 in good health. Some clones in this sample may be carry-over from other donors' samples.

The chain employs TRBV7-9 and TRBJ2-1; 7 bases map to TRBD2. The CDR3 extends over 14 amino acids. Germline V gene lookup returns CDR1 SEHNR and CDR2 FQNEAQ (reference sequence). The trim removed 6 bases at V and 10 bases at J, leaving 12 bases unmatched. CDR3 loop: CASRDGAGAYEQFF. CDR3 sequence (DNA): TGTGCCAGCAGAGATGGGGCGGGAGCTTACGAGCAGTTCTTC.

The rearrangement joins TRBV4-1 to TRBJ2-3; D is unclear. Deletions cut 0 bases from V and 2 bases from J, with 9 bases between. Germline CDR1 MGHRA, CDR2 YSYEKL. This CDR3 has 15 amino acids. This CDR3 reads CASSQDGSLTDTQYF. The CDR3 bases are TGCGCCAGCAGCCAAGACGGAAGCCTCACAGATACGCAGTATTTT.

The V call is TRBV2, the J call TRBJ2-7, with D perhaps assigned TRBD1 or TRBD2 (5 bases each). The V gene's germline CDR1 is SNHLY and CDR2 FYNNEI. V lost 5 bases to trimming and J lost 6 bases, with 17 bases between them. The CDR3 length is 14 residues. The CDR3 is CASSWRAGLGEQYF. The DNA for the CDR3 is TGTGCCAGCAGTTGGCGGGCAGGGTTAGGCGAGCAGTACTTC.

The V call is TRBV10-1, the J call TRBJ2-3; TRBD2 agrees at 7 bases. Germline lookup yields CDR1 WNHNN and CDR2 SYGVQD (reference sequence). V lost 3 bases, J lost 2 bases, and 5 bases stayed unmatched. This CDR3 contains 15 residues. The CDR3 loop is CASSDGGSPTDTQYF. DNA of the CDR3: TGCGCCAGCAGTGACGGGGGGTCCCCCACAGATACGCAGTATTTT.

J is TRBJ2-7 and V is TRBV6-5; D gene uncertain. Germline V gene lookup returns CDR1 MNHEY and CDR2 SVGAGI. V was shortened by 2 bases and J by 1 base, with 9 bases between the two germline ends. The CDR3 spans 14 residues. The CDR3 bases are TGTGCCAGCAGTTACCTTACACCTTCCTACGAGCAGTACTTC. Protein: CASSYLTPSYEQYF.

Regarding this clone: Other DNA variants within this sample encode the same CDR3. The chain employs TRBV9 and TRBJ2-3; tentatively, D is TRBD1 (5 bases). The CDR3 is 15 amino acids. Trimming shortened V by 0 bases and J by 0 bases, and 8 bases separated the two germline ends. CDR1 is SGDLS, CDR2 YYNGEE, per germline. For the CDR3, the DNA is TGTGCCAGCAGCGTAGGTTCAGGGAGCACAGATACGCAGTATTTT. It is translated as CASSVGSGSTDTQYF.

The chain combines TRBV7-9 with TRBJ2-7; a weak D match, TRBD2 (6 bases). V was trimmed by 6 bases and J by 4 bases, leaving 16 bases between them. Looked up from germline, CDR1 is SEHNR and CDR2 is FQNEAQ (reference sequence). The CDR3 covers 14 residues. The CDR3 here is CASSYGWAGYEQYF. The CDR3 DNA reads TGTGCCAGCAGTTACGGTTGGGCGGGGTACGAGCAGTACTTC.

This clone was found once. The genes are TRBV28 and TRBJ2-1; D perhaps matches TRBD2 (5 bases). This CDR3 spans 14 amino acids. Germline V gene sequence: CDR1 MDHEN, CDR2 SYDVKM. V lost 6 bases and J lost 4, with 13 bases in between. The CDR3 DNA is TGTGCCAGCAGCCCCGGGGTATTATACAATGAGCAGTTCTTC. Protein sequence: CASSPGVLYNEQFF.

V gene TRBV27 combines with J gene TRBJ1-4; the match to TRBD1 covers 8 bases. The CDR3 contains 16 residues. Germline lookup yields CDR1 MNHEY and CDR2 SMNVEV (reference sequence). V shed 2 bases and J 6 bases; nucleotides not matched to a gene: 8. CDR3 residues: CASSLRQGARYEKLFF. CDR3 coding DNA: TGTGCCAGCAGTTTACGCCAGGGGGCGCGGTATGAAAAACTGTTTTTT.

The chain's CDR3 is CASSLDGGTTYEQYF. CDR3 DNA sequence: TGTGCCAGCAGCTTAGATGGTGGGACCACCTACGAGCAGTACTTC. This chain uses TRBV7-8 with TRBJ2-7, with D perhaps assigned TRBD1 or TRBD2 (5 bases each). From germline, CDR1 is SGHVS and CDR2 FQNEAQ. The CDR3 sequence is 15 residues long. The germline V and J ends were trimmed by 1 base and 2 bases, with 12 bases remaining between them.

Here the CDR3 reads CASSLQSRSATNEKLFF. The CDR3 bases are TGCGCCAGCAGCCTCCAATCCCGGAGTGCAACTAATGAAAAACTGTTTTTT. V is TRBV4-1 and J is TRBJ1-4; D call uncertain. Germline lookup yields CDR1 MGHRA and CDR2 YSYEKL. With 4 bases removed from V and 0 bases from J, the gap between germline ends came to 15 bases. The CDR3 covers 17 residues.

This CDR3 is CASTRYQELSRGNEQFF. The CDR3 DNA is TGCGCCAGCACTCGGTACCAGGAGTTATCACGGGGGAATGAGCAGTTCTTC. This chain connects TRBV4-1 to TRBJ2-1; tentative D call: TRBD2 (6 bases). CDR1 and CDR2 (germline): MGHRA, YSYEKL. The CDR3 has 17 residues. Trimming cost V 7 bases and J 7 bases, with 26 bases left between them.

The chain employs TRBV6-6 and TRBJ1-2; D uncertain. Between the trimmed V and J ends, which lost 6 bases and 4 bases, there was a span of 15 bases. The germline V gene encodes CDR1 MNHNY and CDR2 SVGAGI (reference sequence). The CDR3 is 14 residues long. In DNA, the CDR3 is TGTGCCAGCAGGGAAAGGGTGGTGGGCTATGGCTACACCTTC. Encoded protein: CASRERVVGYGYTF.

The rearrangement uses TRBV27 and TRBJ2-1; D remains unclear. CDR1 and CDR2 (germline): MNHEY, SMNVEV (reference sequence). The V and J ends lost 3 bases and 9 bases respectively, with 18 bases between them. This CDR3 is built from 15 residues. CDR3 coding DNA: TGTGCCAGCAGTTTTCTTGGGGTAAGCGACGGTGAGCAGTTCTTC. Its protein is CASSFLGVSDGEQFF.

The DNA for the CDR3 is TGTGCCAGCAGCTTAGCGGGACACGAACACTACGAGCAGTACTTC. Translating gives CASSLAGHEHYEQYF. The chain recombines TRBV11-3 with TRBJ2-7; D is possibly TRBD1 (6 bases). This CDR3 has 15 amino acids. The germline V gene encodes CDR1 SGHNT and CDR2 YENEEA. With 1 base removed from V and 3 bases from J, the gap between germline ends came to 13 bases.